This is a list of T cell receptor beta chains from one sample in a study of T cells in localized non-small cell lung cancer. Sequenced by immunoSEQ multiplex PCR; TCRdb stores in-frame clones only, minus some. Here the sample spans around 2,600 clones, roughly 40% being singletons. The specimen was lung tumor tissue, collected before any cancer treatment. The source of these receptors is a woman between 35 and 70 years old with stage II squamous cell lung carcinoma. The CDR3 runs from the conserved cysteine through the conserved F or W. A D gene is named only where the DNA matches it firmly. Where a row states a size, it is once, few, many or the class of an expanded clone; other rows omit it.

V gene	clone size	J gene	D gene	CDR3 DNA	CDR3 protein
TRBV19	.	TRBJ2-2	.	TGTGCCAGTAGTCAGTTTCTAACGAACACCGGGGAGCTGTTTTTT	CASSQFLTNTGELFF
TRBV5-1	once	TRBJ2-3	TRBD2	TGCGCCAGCAGCCCGCCGACTAGCGGTAGCACAGATACGCAGTATTTT	CASSPPTSGSTDTQYF
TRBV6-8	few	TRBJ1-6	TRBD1	TGTGCCATCACCCCGGGACAGAATTCACCCCTCCACTTT	CAITPGQNSPLHF
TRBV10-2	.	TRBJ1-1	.	TGCGCCAGTGACTCCACCACCGCCTCTGAAGCTTTCTTT	CASDSTTASEAFF
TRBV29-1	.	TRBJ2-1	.	TGCAGCGTCCATCGGACAAACTACAATGAGCAGTTCTTC	CSVHRTNYNEQFF
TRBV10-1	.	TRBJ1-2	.	TGCGCCAGCAGCCCTTTACAGGGTGGGGGCTACACCTTC	CASSPLQGGGYTF
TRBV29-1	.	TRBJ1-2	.	TGCAGCGTTTACTCGGGACGGTCTAACTATGGCTACACCTTC	CSVYSGRSNYGYTF
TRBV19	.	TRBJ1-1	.	TGTGCCAGTAGCCTGGAAAACGCACAAGCTTTCTTT	CASSLENAQAFF
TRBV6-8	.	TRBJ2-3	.	TGTGCCAGCCGGACCCTCTTCACAGATACGCAGTATTTT	CASRTLFTDTQYF
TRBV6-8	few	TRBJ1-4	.	TGTGCCAGCAGACCGGTCTTGGGGGATGAAAAACTGTTTTTT	CASRPVLGDEKLFF
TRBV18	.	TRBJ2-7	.	TGTGCCAGCTCGCTCGAGGTCAGGGACGGCGAGCAGTACTTC	CASSLEVRDGEQYF
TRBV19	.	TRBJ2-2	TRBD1	TGTGCCAGTAGTATGGGTACAGGGGTCAACACCGGGGAGCTGTTTTTT	CASSMGTGVNTGELFF
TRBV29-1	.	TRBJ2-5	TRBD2	TGCAGCGTGACCGGGACTACGAGAGAGACCCAGTACTTC	CSVTGTTRETQYF
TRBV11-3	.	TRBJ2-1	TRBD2	TGTGCCAGCAGCTCACAAGCGGGGTTAGCGGGAGCATGGGAGCAGTTCTTC	CASSSQAGLAGAWEQFF
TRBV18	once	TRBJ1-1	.	TGTGCCAGCTCACCAAACGGAGGGACTGAAGCTTTCTTT	CASSPNGGTEAFF
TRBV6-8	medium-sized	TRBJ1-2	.	TGTGCCAGCAGTGAGTGGGTTGAGGGCAAGAACTATGGCTACACCTTC	CASSEWVEGKNYGYTF